These 23 T cell receptor beta chains came from one sample sequenced in a study of metastatic and nonmetastatic thyroid tumors. MiXCR reprocessed the PCR reads for TCRdb. The sample has roughly 34,000 clones, roughly 33% seen once. There were no patients who had received any treatment before thyroid surgery. The specimen was tumor tissue. These receptors came from a female donor with papillary thyroid cancer or a benign thyroid nodule (not recorded which). Some clones in this sample may be carry-over from other donors' samples.

This clone came up once. Written as DNA, the CDR3 is TGTGCCAGCAATCACGGGACAGCCCAAGAGACCCAGTACTTC. Translated, it gives CASNHGTAQETQYF. The chain has TRBV12-3 or TRBV12-4 and TRBJ2-5; 7 bases match TRBD1. The ends lost 7 bases at V and 1 base at J; junction bases unmatched: 6. CDR3 length equals 14 residues.

This clone is medium-sized within its sample. The genes are TRBV10-3 and TRBJ2-1; 8 positions match TRBD2. J was trimmed by 3 bases and V by 3 bases; bases with no gene match: 4. The length of the CDR3 is 15 residues. CDR1 and CDR2 from the germline V gene are ENHRY and SYGVKD. CDR3 in DNA: TGTGCCATCAGTGAATCGGGACTAGTCTACAATGAGCAGTTCTTC. Amino acid sequence: CAISESGLVYNEQFF.

The rearrangement uses TRBV9 and TRBJ2-2, with TRBD1 matching over 9 bases. The CDR3 length is 16 residues. Germline V gene lookup returns CDR1 SGDLS and CDR2 YYNGEE. V dropped 4 bases and J dropped 1; count of bases not matched to a gene: 5. This CDR3 reads CASSPRQGGNTGELFF. CDR3 DNA: TGTGCCAGCAGCCCACGACAGGGGGGGAACACCGGGGAGCTGTTTTTT.

The V and J genes are TRBV2 and TRBJ2-5; TRBD2 agrees at 7 bases. Trimming at V came to 8 bases and at J to 1 base, leaving 4 bases not matched to a gene. This CDR3 has 13 residues. Germline CDR1 reads SNHLY; CDR2 reads FYNNEI. CDR3 sequence (DNA): TGTGCCAGCGGGAGGGACTCCCAAGAGACCCAGTACTTC. Translated: CASGRDSQETQYF.

In its sample, this clone was seen a few times. This chain uses TRBV6-1 with TRBJ2-3; 7 nucleotides align to TRBD1. V lost 6 bases to trimming and J lost 2 bases; unmatched junction nucleotides: 11. There are 16 residues in the CDR3. Germline CDR1 MNHNS, CDR2 SASEGT. This CDR3 reads CASSARTGVTTDTQYF. The CDR3 DNA is TGTGCCAGCAGCGCCAGGACAGGAGTAACCACAGATACGCAGTATTTT.

This clone was observed a handful of times. This sequence may be a read error, since a much larger clone differs from it by one base. V usage is TRBV27 and J usage is TRBJ1-2, with D uncertain. Trimming removed 6 bases from V and 0 bases from J, with 11 bases in between. Germline CDR1 MNHEY, CDR2 SMNVEV (reference sequence). The CDR3 contains 14 residues. The CDR3 DNA follows: TGTGCCAGCAGGCGGTACAGAGCTAACTATGGCTACACCTTC. Translation: CASRRYRANYGYTF.

The chain combines TRBV27 with TRBJ2-7; 8 nucleotides agree with TRBD2. J lost 0 bases, V lost 10 bases, and 5 bases had no gene match. Looked up from germline, CDR1 is MNHEY and CDR2 is SMNVEV (reference sequence). This CDR3 region has 13 residues. The CDR3 loop reads CATHSGTSYEQYF. CDR3 nucleotides: TGTGCCACCCATAGCGGGACCTCCTACGAGCAGTACTTC.

The chain has TRBV18 and TRBJ2-3, with TRBD1 as a possible D gene (6 bases). Germline V gene sequence: CDR1 KGHSH, CDR2 LQKENI. This CDR3 has 16 amino acids. V lost 6 bases and J 6 bases, leaving 22 bases between the germline ends. The CDR3 DNA reads as TGTGCCAGCTCTCGTACAGGGTATTCCTTGGTGGATACGCAGTATTTT. Its translation is CASSRTGYSLVDTQYF.

Relative to its sample, this clone is medium-sized. The V call is TRBV20-1, the J call TRBJ1-5; 9 nucleotides agree with TRBD1. This CDR3 is built from 13 residues. Trimming removed 3 bases from V and 4 bases from J; junction bases left unmatched: 1. Germline V gene lookup returns CDR1 DFQATT and CDR2 SNEGSKA (reference sequence). The CDR3 DNA sequence: TGCAGTGCTAGTGGACAGGGGAATCAGCCCCAGCATTTT. Protein: CSASGQGNQPQHF.

This clone appeared a few times. This rearrangement joins TRBV20-1 to TRBJ1-5, with 9 bases that match TRBD1. The V gene end was trimmed by 0 bases and the J gene end by 6 bases; junction bases not matched to a gene: 12. The CDR3 consists of 17 residues. CDR1 is DFQATT and CDR2 is SNEGSKA in the germline V gene (reference sequence). The CDR3 bases are TGCAGTGCTAGAGATCAGCGAAGACAGGGGGGAAGTCAGCCCCAGCATTTT. This encodes CSARDQRRQGGSQPQHF.

V gene TRBV7-2 combines with J gene TRBJ2-7, with 8 bases matching TRBD2. Germline values: CDR1 SGHTA, CDR2 FQGNSA. There are 12 residues in the CDR3. CDR3 DNA sequence: TGTGCGACTGGGACTAGGCGCGGCGAGCAGTACTTC. Amino acids: CATGTRRGEQYF.

The rearrangement uses TRBV28 and TRBJ2-4; D is unclear. V was clipped by 6 bases and J by 6 bases, with 15 bases between them. Germline V CDR1 and CDR2: MDHEN, SYDVKM. The CDR3 loop spans 14 amino acids. The CDR3 DNA is TGTGCCAGCAGCCCCCCTTCAGACACAAACATTCAGTACTTC. Translated, it gives CASSPPSDTNIQYF. The whole variable domain, remainder taken from reference TRBV28 and TRBJ2-4, is DVKVTQSSRYLVKRTGEKVFLECVQDMDHENMFWYRQDPGLGLRLIYFSYDVKMKEKGDIPEGYSVSREKKERFSLILESASTNQTSMYLCASSPPSDTNIQYFGAGTRLSVL.

The chain employs TRBV6-1 and TRBJ1-6; 9 bases fit TRBD1. The CDR3 spans 15 residues. Losses at the gene ends were 6 bases for V and 9 bases for J; bases not matched to a gene: 9. Looked up from germline, CDR1 is MNHNS and CDR2 is SASEGT. In nucleotides, the CDR3 is TGTGCCAGCAGACTGGGACAGGGTGGCGTTTCACCCCTCCACTTT. Protein sequence: CASRLGQGGVSPLHF.

This clone was counted between two and nine times. The genes are TRBV6-6 and TRBJ2-1, with a possible D match to TRBD1 (6 bases). Between the trimmed V and J ends, which lost 0 bases and 7 bases, there was a span of 7 bases. This CDR3 has 13 residues. The germline V gene encodes CDR1 MNHNY and CDR2 SVGAGI (reference sequence). CDR3 coding DNA: TGTGCCAGCAGTTACTCACAGGGAAATGAGCAGTTCTTC. It encodes CASSYSQGNEQFF.

This clone turned up a few times. This rearrangement joins TRBV19 to TRBJ2-7; no clear D gene. Trimming stripped 9 bases from V and 1 base from J, with 13 bases between. Germline V CDR1 and CDR2: LNHDA, SQIVND (reference sequence). This CDR3 has 13 residues. CDR3 bases: TGTGCCAGCTCGTTGAAGCCGTCCTACGAGCAGTACTTC. Its protein product is CASSLKPSYEQYF.

This clone occurred many times. This chain uses TRBV27 with TRBJ2-2; the D gene is possibly TRBD1 (6 bases). Germline V gene data show CDR1 as MNHEY and CDR2 as SMNVEV (reference sequence). The CDR3 covers 13 residues. Trimming stripped 5 bases from V and 7 bases from J, with 11 bases between. The CDR3 loop is CASSPWTDGELFF. CDR3 in DNA: TGTGCCAGCAGTCCCTGGACAGACGGGGAGCTGTTTTTT.

This clone was seen only a few times. This rearrangement joins TRBV27 to TRBJ1-1; tentative D call: TRBD1 (5 bases). V was clipped by 2 bases and J by 7 bases, with 17 bases between them. The CDR3 is 15 residues long. Germline V gene sequence: CDR1 MNHEY, CDR2 SMNVEV (reference sequence). The CDR3, as DNA: TGTGCCAGCAGTTTAATTCCGGGGGGGTATGGTGAAGCTTTCTTT. This gives the protein CASSLIPGGYGEAFF.

The rearrangement links TRBV18 to TRBJ2-7; TRBD1 agrees at 7 bases. Per germline, CDR1 KGHSH and CDR2 LQKENI. The CDR3 length is 14 residues. V gave up 5 bases and J gave up 5 bases; unmatched junction bases: 9. The chain's CDR3 is CASSSYQGDDEQYF. CDR3 coding DNA: TGTGCCAGCTCATCGTATCAGGGGGACGACGAGCAGTACTTC.

This chain joins TRBV27 and TRBJ1-6, with a weak D call TRBD1 (5 bases). V was clipped by 6 bases and J by 13 bases, with 13 bases between them. This CDR3 comprises 12 residues. CDR1 and CDR2 from the germline V gene are MNHEY and SMNVEV (reference sequence). DNA of the CDR3: TGTGCCAGCAGCCCCTCTGGGGGGCCCCTCCACTTT. Translation: CASSPSGGPLHF.

V and J are TRBV7-9 and TRBJ2-1; D is undetermined. The CDR3 spans 14 residues. Trimming removed 1 base at V and 10 bases at J, with 14 bases between. Germline CDR1 reads SEHNR; CDR2 reads FQNEAQ (reference sequence). CDR3 nucleotides: TGTGCCAGCAGCTTAGATTCGACGTCCACCGAGCAGTTCTTC. Its protein is CASSLDSTSTEQFF.

This clone was observed a few times. J is TRBJ2-5 and V is TRBV28; D call uncertain. V was pared by 7 bases and J by 0 bases, with 9 bases between. CDR1 and CDR2 (germline): MDHEN, SYDVKM. The CDR3 is 13 residues long. CDR3 amino acids: CASNTNNQETQYF. CDR3 DNA sequence: TGTGCCAGCAATACAAACAACCAAGAGACCCAGTACTTC.

This clone turned up a few times. The rearrangement joins TRBV28 to TRBJ2-3; 8 bases are a match to TRBD1. Per the germline V gene, CDR1 is MDHEN and CDR2 is SYDVKM. The CDR3 has 16 residues. Trimming took 4 bases from V and 2 from J; bases not matched to a gene: 8. The CDR3 nucleotides are TGTGCCAGCAGTTCGACAGGGGCCGTTCTCACAGATACGCAGTATTTT. Translation: CASSSTGAVLTDTQYF.

This clone was seen a handful of times. The chain links TRBV6-1 to TRBJ1-3; 8 bases match TRBD1. The CDR3 consists of 14 residues. The V gene's germline CDR1 is MNHNS and CDR2 SASEGT. Trimming removed 2 bases from V and 4 bases from J; junction bases left unmatched: 1. This chain's CDR3 is CASSEWTGGNTIYF. The CDR3 DNA follows: TGTGCCAGCAGTGAATGGACAGGGGGAAACACCATATATTTT.